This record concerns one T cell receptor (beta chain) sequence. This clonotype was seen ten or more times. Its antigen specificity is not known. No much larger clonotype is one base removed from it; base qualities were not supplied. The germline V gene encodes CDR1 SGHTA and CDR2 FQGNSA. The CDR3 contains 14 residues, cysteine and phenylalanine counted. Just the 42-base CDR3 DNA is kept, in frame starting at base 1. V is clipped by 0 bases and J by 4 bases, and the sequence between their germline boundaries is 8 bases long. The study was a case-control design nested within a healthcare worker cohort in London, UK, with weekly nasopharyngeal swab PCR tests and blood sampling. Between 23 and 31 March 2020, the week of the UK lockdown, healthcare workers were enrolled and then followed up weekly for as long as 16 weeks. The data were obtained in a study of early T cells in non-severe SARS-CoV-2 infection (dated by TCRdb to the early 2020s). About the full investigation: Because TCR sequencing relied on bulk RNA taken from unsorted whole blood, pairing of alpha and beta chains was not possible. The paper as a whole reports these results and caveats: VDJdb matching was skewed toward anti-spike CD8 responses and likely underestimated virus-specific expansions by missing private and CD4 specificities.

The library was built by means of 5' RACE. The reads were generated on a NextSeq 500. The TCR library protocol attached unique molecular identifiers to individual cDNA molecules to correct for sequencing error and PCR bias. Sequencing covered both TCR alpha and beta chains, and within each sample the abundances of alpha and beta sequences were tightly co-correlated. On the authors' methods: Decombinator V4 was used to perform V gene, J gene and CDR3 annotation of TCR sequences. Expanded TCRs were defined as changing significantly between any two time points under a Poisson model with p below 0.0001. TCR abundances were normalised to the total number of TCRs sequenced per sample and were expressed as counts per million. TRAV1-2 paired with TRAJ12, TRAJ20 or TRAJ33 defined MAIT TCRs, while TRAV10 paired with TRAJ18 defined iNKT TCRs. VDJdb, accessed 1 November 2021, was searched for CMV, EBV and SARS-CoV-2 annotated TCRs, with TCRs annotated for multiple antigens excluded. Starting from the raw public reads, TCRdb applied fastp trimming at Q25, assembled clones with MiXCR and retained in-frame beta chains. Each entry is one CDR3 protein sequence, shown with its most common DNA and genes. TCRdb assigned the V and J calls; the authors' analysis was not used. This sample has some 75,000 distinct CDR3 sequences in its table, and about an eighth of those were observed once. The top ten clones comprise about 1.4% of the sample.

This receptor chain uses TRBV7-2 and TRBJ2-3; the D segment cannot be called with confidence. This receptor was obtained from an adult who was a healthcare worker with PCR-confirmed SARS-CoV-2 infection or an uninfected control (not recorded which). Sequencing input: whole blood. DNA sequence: TGTGCCAGCAGCTTAGCGGGTGGGTCAGATACGCAGTATTTT. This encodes CASSLAGGSDTQYF.